This entry concerns a single T cell receptor (beta chain). These data come from a study of CXCR3-negative and CXCR3-positive naive CD8 T cells. The CDR3 totals 17 residues. The germline CDR1 and CDR2 sequences are DFQATT and SNEGSKA (reference sequence). Each TRB cDNA library was prepared by 5' RACE (with UMI labels). TCRdb reanalyzed the 5' RACE reads and collapses them to one entry per CDR3 protein, without DNA. Listed are 45,000 or so distinct CDR3 sequences; 14% to 15% falls within the top ten. The rearrangement joins TRBV20-1 to TRBJ2-1; without DNA, the TCRdb call of TRBD2 cannot be checked. The sequence was obtained from a human donor in good health. Some clones in this sample may be carry-over from other donors' samples. Sequencing input: memory CD8+ T cells from blood. The CDR3 reads CSARADLGREKTDEQFF.